This TCR beta chain was profiled in a study of T-cell reconstitution after alpha-beta-depleted transplantation in children. As for this clonotype: Its cognate antigen is unknown.

The CDR3 loop spans 15 amino acids. Per germline, CDR1 MNHEY and CDR2 SMNVEV (reference sequence). Trimming cost V 5 bases and J 0 bases, with 14 bases left between them. This sample's TCRbeta library carried unique molecular identifier barcodes. MiXCR, applied by TCRdb to the PCR reads, yields one record per CDR3 protein. The sample lists some 460,000 distinct CDR3 sequences, around 15% occurring once. Study-wide results and caveats: Surviving recipient T cells and thymic progenitors underlay high day-60 TCRbeta diversity in some patients. T-cell counts and diversity at one year following transplant were attributed mainly to newly produced T cells.

The V gene is TRBV27, the J gene TRBJ2-7; D may be TRBD2 (6 bases). The starting material was PBMCs, mostly from graft donor cells, obtained 360 days after TCRalphabeta/CD19-depleted stem cell transplant. This sequence originates from a boy under three years old who had a stem cell transplant for Wiskott-Aldrich syndrome, so the T cells may come from the graft donor. Written as DNA, the CDR3 is TGTGCCAGCAGTCCACATCAGGGACTCTCCTACGAGCAGTACTTC. This translates into CASSPHQGLSYEQYF.